The clone carrying this T cell receptor beta chain was observed a handful of times. The data originate from a study of cytotoxic CD8 clonotypes in ibrutinib-treated CLL. Study information: Response samples followed a median approximately 13 months of treatment, range 6 to 36.

Measured with immunoSEQ multiplex PCR; TCRdb has only the in-frame clones, and not every one. The sample carries approximately 100,000 clones, 55% to 75% recorded once. The CDR3 extends over 16 amino acids. Trimming at V came to 4 bases and at J to 6 bases, leaving 5 bases not matched to a gene. From germline, CDR1 is LNHDA and CDR2 SQIVND (reference sequence). The V and J genes are TRBV19 and TRBJ2-3; 15 nucleotides align to TRBD2. The receptor was derived from a human donor with chronic lymphocytic leukemia. This specimen was PBMCs, taken after 24 months of ibrutinib treatment. The CDR3 protein is CASSTGLAGGPDTQYF. Here the CDR3 DNA reads TGTGCCAGTAGTACGGGACTAGCGGGGGGACCCGATACGCAGTATTTT.